The present entry profiles one T cell receptor beta chain with its context. What it recognizes is unknown. It may be a read error: a sequence one base away is much more abundant. The authors extracted at least 5 micrograms of total RNA per sample. Deletions cut 8 bases from V and 10 bases from J, with 21 bases between. CDR1 and CDR2 (germline): PRHDT, FYEKMQ (reference sequence). The CDR3 is 14 amino acids. This entry is derived from a study of blood T cells in healthy people across ages. Overall study findings and caveats: Both naive CD4+ cell counts and diversity were greater in long-lived donors than in aged donors.

Using a J-beta primer mix together with a sample-barcoded 5' primer, a second PCR was run for about 6 to 12 cycles. TCRdb reanalysed the 5' RACE reads using MiXCR and keeps one entry per CDR3 protein. The sample includes approximately 730,000 distinct CDR3 sequences, roughly 41% of them seen just once. The gene calls are TRBV13 and TRBJ2-1; perhaps TRBD2 as D (6 bases). This TCR was recovered from a woman in her sixties or seventies in good health. The sequenced sample was blood. In DNA form, the CDR3 reads TGTGCCAGCCAGCTGGCGCGGGACTCCTACGAGCAGTTCTTC. It translates to CASQLARDSYEQFF.